This T cell receptor beta chain comes out of a study of T cell changes during pregnancy in multiple sclerosis. The table came from immunoSEQ multiplex PCR; TCRdb's copy has only in-frame clones and leaves some out. The sample records approximately 88,000 clones, about 93% being singletons. J lost 1 base, V lost 2 bases, and 6 bases had no gene match. The CDR3 is 17 amino acids. Germline assignment: CDR1 KGHSH and CDR2 LQKENI. The chain is built from TRBV18 and TRBJ2-2, with 8 bases that match TRBD2. The TCR comes from a female donor with multiple sclerosis, enrolled in a pregnancy study. Sample: peripheral blood, taken in the first trimester of pregnancy. The CDR3 DNA reads as TGTGCCAGCTCACCAATTCAGACTAGCGAGAACACCGGGGAGCTGTTTTTT. It translates to CASSPIQTSENTGELFF. Drawing the rest from reference TRBV18 and TRBJ2-2, the complete variable domain is NAGVMQNPRHLVRRRGQEARLRCSPMKGHSHVYWYRQLPEEGLKFMVYLQKENIIDESGMPKERFSAEFPKEGPSILRIQQVVRGDSAAYFCASSPIQTSENTGELFFGEGSRLTVL.